The 12 T cell receptor beta chains listed next were all sequenced from one sample in a study of cytomegalovirus exposure and HLA in healthy donors. Both 60 Vbeta primers and 13 Jbeta primers went into the PCR. Sequenced by immunoSEQ multiplex PCR; TCRdb stores in-frame clones only, minus some. This table has over 150,000 clones, about four fifths appearing once. Sequencing was carried out using PBMCs. The receptor set was obtained from a girl between 5 and 17 years old in good health and CMV-seropositive.

This clone turned up a few times. J is TRBJ2-3 and V is TRBV6-4; 11 nucleotides line up with TRBD2. The CDR3 totals 14 residues. Per germline, CDR1 MRHNA and CDR2 SNTAGT. V was clipped by 6 bases and J by 6 bases; unmatched bases: 5. The CDR3 is CASSIAGGLDTQYF. Written as DNA, the CDR3 is TGTGCCAGCAGCATAGCGGGGGGGCTGGATACGCAGTATTTT.

V is TRBV4-2 and J is TRBJ1-1, with D possibly matching TRBD1 (6 bases). V gave up 3 bases and J gave up 2 bases, with 16 bases separating them. The CDR3 covers 16 residues. From germline, CDR1 is LGHNA and CDR2 YNFKEQ. The CDR3 region is CASSQGAGADNTEAFF. As DNA, the CDR3 is TGTGCCAGCAGCCAGGGGGCAGGGGCGGACAACACTGAAGCTTTCTTT.

This chain links TRBV11-3 with TRBJ1-2; D may be TRBD1 (5 bases). Germline CDR1 and CDR2: SGHNT and YENEEA. V lost 4 bases and J lost 7, with 16 bases in between. This CDR3 has 14 amino acids. This CDR3 reads CASSSTVNYVGYTF. The DNA for the CDR3 is TGTGCCAGCAGCTCGACAGTGAACTATGTTGGCTACACCTTC.

This rearrangement joins TRBV5-6 to TRBJ1-2; D is ambiguous. CDR1 and CDR2 from the germline V gene are SGHDT and YYEEEE. Trimming left V 8 bases short and J 2 bases short, with 13 bases between. The CDR3 runs 13 residues. The CDR3 nucleotides are TGTGCCAGTAGAGATAGTTTGAACTATGGCTACACCTTC. Its translation: CASRDSLNYGYTF.

This sequence joins TRBV6-5 and TRBJ1-1; the D gene is possibly TRBD1 (6 bases). CDR3 length equals 14 residues. Trimming stripped 5 bases from V and 4 bases from J, with 14 bases between. CDR1 is MNHEY, CDR2 SVGAGI, per germline. The CDR3 protein is CASSPQGEGTEAFF. The CDR3 nucleotides read TGTGCCAGCAGTCCACAGGGTGAGGGCACTGAAGCTTTCTTT.

The chain has TRBV6-1 and TRBJ1-4, with 12 bases aligning to TRBD1. This CDR3 has 16 amino acids. Germline lookup yields CDR1 MNHNS and CDR2 SASEGT. Losses at the gene ends were 4 bases for V and 3 bases for J; bases not matched to a gene: 3. CDR3 sequence: CASSGGQGAANEKLFF. CDR3 sequence (DNA): TGTGCCAGCAGTGGGGGACAGGGGGCTGCTAATGAAAAACTGTTTTTT.

The chain recombines TRBV18 with TRBJ1-6; the match to TRBD1 covers 8 bases. Germline V lookup: CDR1 KGHSH, CDR2 LQKENI. Trimming removed 6 bases from V and 7 bases from J; junction bases left unmatched: 5. This CDR3 contains 14 residues. CDR3 region: CASSLDRGNSPLHF. The CDR3 DNA follows: TGTGCCAGCTCGCTCGACAGGGGAAATTCACCCCTCCACTTT.

The chain uses TRBV7-9 and TRBJ2-5, with 11 bases matching TRBD2. The CDR3 runs 16 residues. The V segment lost 3 bases and the J segment 2 bases; nucleotides outside the gene matches: 5. Germline CDR1 is SEHNR and CDR2 is FQNEAQ (reference sequence). The CDR3 nucleotides are TGTGCCAGCAGCTTGGGGATAGCGGGGGGGCAAGAGACCCAGTACTTC. This encodes CASSLGIAGGQETQYF. Combining the CDR3 with reference TRBV7-9 and TRBJ2-5 gives the whole variable domain DTGVSQNPRHKITKRGQNVTFRCDPISEHNRLYWYRQTLGQGPEFLTYFQNEAQLEKSRLLSDRFSAERPKGSFSTLEIQRTEQGDSAMYLCASSLGIAGGQETQYFGPGTRLLVL.

The chain links TRBV7-9 to TRBJ1-1, with D maybe TRBD1 (6 bases). Germline V gene lookup returns CDR1 SEHNR and CDR2 FQNEAQ (reference sequence). The CDR3 extends over 12 amino acids. V lost 4 bases to trimming and J lost 6 bases, with 9 bases between them. In DNA, the CDR3 is TGTGCCAGCAGCTCACAGGGTCCTGAAGCTTTCTTT. This encodes CASSSQGPEAFF.

This chain links TRBV6-6 with TRBJ1-1, with D maybe TRBD1 (6 bases). V dropped 6 bases and J dropped 4 bases, with 15 bases sitting between them. The CDR3 is 14 residues long. The germline CDR1 and CDR2 sequences are MNHNY and SVGAGI (reference sequence). CDR3 nucleotides: TGTGCCAGCAGAGAGAACAGGGAACTCACTGAAGCTTTCTTT. Amino acid sequence: CASRENRELTEAFF.

The chain has TRBV6-1 and TRBJ2-3, with 10 bases that match TRBD1. CDR3 length: 14 residues. Trimming took 4 bases from V and 5 from J; bases not matched to a gene: 3. Germline values: CDR1 MNHNS, CDR2 SASEGT. The CDR3 DNA follows: TGTGCCAGCAGTGGACAGGGGGCGCAAGATACGCAGTATTTT. Translated: CASSGQGAQDTQYF.

The CDR3 reads CASSVGGDNYNEQFF. The CDR3 DNA is TGTGCCAGCAGCGTAGGGGGGGATAACTACAATGAGCAGTTCTTC. This chain uses TRBV9 with TRBJ2-1, with D possibly being TRBD2 (6 bases). This CDR3 has 15 residues. CDR1 and CDR2 from the germline V gene are SGDLS and YYNGEE. V was shortened by 0 bases and J by 3 bases, with 10 bases between the two germline ends.